The 21 T cell receptor beta chains reported below all come from one sample, sequenced in a study of identical twins (dated by TCRdb to 2016 to 2017). The method was 5' RACE. The instrument given in TCRdb is Illumina HiSeq 2000. TCRdb reanalyzed the raw reads on its own, using fastp at Q25 for trimming and MiXCR for clone calling, and kept in-frame beta chains. Records with the same CDR3 protein are collapsed into one entry carrying the most frequent genes and DNA. This sample lists about 530,000 distinct CDR3 sequences; around 22% were detected once. In total, the top ten clones hold approximately 0.52% of the sample. The same data also went into a second study, on yellow fever vaccine responses in identical twins.

Sequenced: CD4+ T cells sorted from blood. These receptors were obtained from a woman under 30 in good health.

The CDR3 DNA is TGCGCCAGCAGTTCGGGTAGCGGGAGCTCTCGAGAGACCCAGTACTTC. Translating it yields CASSSGSGSSRETQYF. V usage is TRBV5-1 and J usage is TRBJ2-5; 9 bases line up with TRBD2. Germline assignment: CDR1 SGHRS and CDR2 YFSETQ. The CDR3 has 16 amino acids. V dropped 5 bases and J dropped 4; count of bases not matched to a gene: 12.

This clonotype was seen a few times. The chain is built from TRBV24-1 and TRBJ2-2; 7 bases line up with TRBD2. The CDR3 has 14 residues. Looked up from germline, CDR1 is KGHDR and CDR2 is SFDVKD. Germline trimming cut 6 bases from V and 3 bases from J; bases unmatched to any gene: 3. Here the CDR3 reads CATSPSGHTGELFF. The DNA of the CDR3 is TGTGCCACCAGTCCTAGCGGCCACACCGGGGAGCTGTTTTTT.

This clonotype turned up a few times. The chain is built from TRBV5-1 and TRBJ2-1, with TRBD2 matching over 13 bases. The V gene's germline CDR1 is SGHRS and CDR2 YFSETQ. V was pared by 0 bases and J by 7 bases, with 4 bases of the junction left unmatched. The CDR3 is 16 amino acids. The DNA for the CDR3 is TGCGCCAGCAGCTTGGTACTAGCGGGAGGGAATAATGAGCAGTTCTTC. Amino acids: CASSLVLAGGNNEQFF.

This clonotype was seen more than once but under ten times. This chain links TRBV5-1 with TRBJ2-7; TRBD2 matches at 9 bases. The CDR3 covers 14 residues. Germline V lookup: CDR1 SGHRS, CDR2 YFSETQ. V dropped 5 bases and J dropped 0; count of bases not matched to a gene: 3. The CDR3 sequence: CASRTSGDSYEQYF. The CDR3 region has the DNA TGCGCCAGCAGGACTAGCGGTGACTCCTACGAGCAGTACTTC.

The chain carries TRBV14 and TRBJ2-2; TRBD2 matches at 9 bases. Germline CDR1 reads SGHDN; CDR2 reads FVKESK. The CDR3 consists of 19 residues. The trim removed 10 bases at V and 0 bases at J, leaving 18 bases unmatched. For the CDR3, the DNA is TGTGCCACCTCCCCCGGAGCGGGAGGCGGTGGATCGAACACCGGGGAGCTGTTTTTT. Its translation is CATSPGAGGGGSNTGELFF.

This clonotype was counted between two and nine times. The chain links TRBV12-3 or TRBV12-4 to TRBJ2-7, with TRBD2 identical over 13 bases. The ends lost 6 bases at V and 5 bases at J; junction bases unmatched: 13. The CDR3 extends over 17 amino acids. The CDR3: CASSPGLAGVPHDEQYF. CDR3 sequence (DNA): TGTGCCAGCAGCCCCGGACTAGCGGGGGTCCCCCATGACGAGCAGTACTTC.

Remarks on this clonotype: The conserved phenylalanine or tryptophan normally closing the CDR3 is absent here, so this likely arose from a read error. The chain recombines TRBV5-4 with TRBJ2-5, with D tentatively TRBD2 (6 bases). The V gene's germline CDR1 is SGHNT and CDR2 YYREEE (reference sequence). This CDR3 comprises 13 residues. V lost 6 bases and J 5 bases, leaving 14 bases between the germline ends. The DNA for the CDR3 is TGTGCCAGCACTGGAGGGGCGCGTGAGACCCAGTACTAC. It encodes CASTGGARETQYY.

This clonotype was detected only a few times. At one boundary the junction diverges from the germline segment, which might be a read error. This chain joins TRBV4-2 and TRBJ2-5; TRBD2 aligns across 8 bases. This CDR3 spans 14 amino acids. Per germline, CDR1 LGHNA and CDR2 YNFKEQ. The CDR3: CASSQVTSGQALCF. DNA for the CDR3: TGTGCCAGCAGCCAAGTTACTAGCGGCCAGGCCCTGTGCTTC.

This chain joins TRBV12-3 or TRBV12-4 and TRBJ1-1, with no clear D. This CDR3 region has 13 residues. Trimming removed 7 bases at V and 1 base at J, with 10 bases between. The CDR3 sequence: CASIKYANTEAFF. The CDR3, as DNA: TGTGCCAGCATTAAATACGCGAACACTGAAGCTTTCTTT.

The rearrangement joins TRBV18 to TRBJ2-7, with 8 bases matching TRBD1. J lost 1 base, V lost 3 bases, and 8 bases had no gene match. The CDR3 extends over 16 amino acids. Per the germline V gene, CDR1 is KGHSH and CDR2 is LQKENI. In nucleotides, the CDR3 is TGTGCCAGCTCACCGGGACAGGCGGGGTTTTCCTACGAGCAGTACTTC. Protein sequence: CASSPGQAGFSYEQYF.

V gene TRBV7-2 combines with J gene TRBJ1-4; maybe TRBD1 (6 bases). CDR3 size: 13 residues. The V gene lost 7 bases and the J gene lost 5 bases, with 11 bases spanning the gap. Germline lookup yields CDR1 SGHTA and CDR2 FQGNSA. In DNA form, the CDR3 reads TGTGCCAGCACCAGGGGTTCGAATGAAAAACTGTTTTTT. Translating gives CASTRGSNEKLFF.

This clonotype turned up a few times. The chain links TRBV5-5 to TRBJ2-3; the match to TRBD2 covers 10 bases. The CDR3 has 16 amino acids. The germline V gene has CDR1 SGHKS and CDR2 YYEKEE (reference sequence). V gave up 5 bases and J gave up 3 bases; unmatched junction bases: 9. CDR3: CASREGLAVLTDTQYF. The DNA for the CDR3 is TGTGCCAGCAGGGAAGGACTAGCGGTTTTGACAGATACGCAGTATTTT.

V usage is TRBV20-1 and J usage is TRBJ2-5; TRBD1 aligns across 8 bases. Germline V gene lookup returns CDR1 DFQATT and CDR2 SNEGSKA (reference sequence). CDR3 length equals 17 residues. J was trimmed by 4 bases and V by 0 bases; bases with no gene match: 13. Written as DNA, the CDR3 is TGCAGTGCTAGAGATAAGAACAGGGGGAGAGGAGGAGAGACCCAGTACTTC. Translation gives CSARDKNRGRGGETQYF.

This clonotype was counted only a few times. This chain uses TRBV27 with TRBJ2-1, with D possibly matching TRBD2 (6 bases). The CDR3 is 15 amino acids. The germline V and J ends were trimmed by 1 base and 8 bases, with 15 bases remaining between them. Germline V gene lookup returns CDR1 MNHEY and CDR2 SMNVEV (reference sequence). CDR3 in amino acids: CASSLWGGIVDEQFF. The CDR3 DNA reads as TGTGCCAGCAGTTTATGGGGCGGGATCGTCGATGAGCAGTTCTTC.

This clonotype was seen ten or more times. This sequence joins TRBV4-1 and TRBJ2-1; 11 nucleotides match TRBD2. There are 15 residues in the CDR3. J was trimmed by 3 bases and V by 4 bases; bases with no gene match: 2. Germline lookup yields CDR1 MGHRA and CDR2 YSYEKL. This CDR3 is CASSRLAGFYNEQFF. As DNA, the CDR3 is TGCGCCAGCAGCCGACTAGCGGGATTCTACAATGAGCAGTTCTTC.

This clonotype was seen only a few times. V usage is TRBV2 and J usage is TRBJ2-7; 10 bases align to TRBD2. V dropped 3 bases and J dropped 5; count of bases not matched to a gene: 7. Germline assignment: CDR1 SNHLY and CDR2 FYNNEI. This CDR3 is built from 15 residues. CDR3 in amino acids: CASSDGGSGRHEQYF. The CDR3 DNA reads TGTGCCAGCAGTGACGGGGGTAGCGGGAGGCACGAGCAGTACTTC.

This clonotype appeared many times. The chain joins TRBV7-2 to TRBJ2-7; 10 bases align to TRBD1. The CDR3 loop spans 14 amino acids. CDR1 and CDR2 from the germline V gene are SGHTA and FQGNSA. V gave up 5 bases and J gave up 7 bases; unmatched junction bases: 8. Here the CDR3 DNA reads TGTGCCAGCAGCCCACGGACAGGGGGGAGGGAGCAGTACTTC. Residues: CASSPRTGGREQYF.

This clonotype was detected a few times. The V call is TRBV27, the J call TRBJ2-5, with D uncertain. Trimming cost V 2 bases and J 2 bases, with 12 bases left between them. Germline V CDR1 and CDR2: MNHEY, SMNVEV (reference sequence). This CDR3 region has 15 residues. CDR3 protein: CASSLEAGRQETQYF. CDR3 coding DNA: TGTGCCAGCAGTTTAGAGGCAGGACGGCAAGAGACCCAGTACTTC.

V usage is TRBV7-9 and J usage is TRBJ1-1; possible D gene TRBD1, 5 bases. Trimming pared 5 bases from V and 1 base from J, leaving 14 bases between. The CDR3 loop spans 15 amino acids. CDR1 and CDR2 from the germline V gene are SEHNR and FQNEAQ (reference sequence). This chain's CDR3 is CASSPTGGGNTEAFF. CDR3 nucleotide sequence: TGTGCCAGCAGCCCTACCGGGGGAGGGAACACTGAAGCTTTCTTT.

The chain is built from TRBV18 and TRBJ2-1; weak D call: TRBD1 (6 bases). Trimming took off 2 bases at V and 8 bases at J, with 13 bases between the two ends. Germline lookup yields CDR1 KGHSH and CDR2 LQKENI. The CDR3 extends over 14 amino acids. CDR3 loop: CASSPIRGLDEQFF. The CDR3 DNA follows: TGTGCCAGCTCACCAATCAGGGGCTTGGATGAGCAGTTCTTC.

This clonotype turned up a few times. The V call is TRBV3-1, the J call TRBJ2-7; tentative D call: TRBD1 (5 bases). Trimming shortened V by 4 bases and J by 0 bases, and 13 bases separated the two germline ends. The CDR3 contains 15 residues. Germline CDR1 and CDR2: LGHDT and YNNKEL (reference sequence). The CDR3 sequence is CASSPLTEYSYEQYF. The CDR3 coding sequence is TGTGCCAGCAGCCCCCTGACAGAATACTCCTACGAGCAGTACTTC.